These T cell receptor beta chains were read from a single sample in a study of tumor-infiltrating lymphocytes in oesophageal squamous cell carcinoma. TCRdb reanalysed the PCR reads using MiXCR and keeps one entry per CDR3 protein. The sample records approximately 17,000 distinct CDR3 sequences, 44% being singletons. Sequencing was performed on blood. These receptors all come from a female donor with esophageal squamous cell carcinoma. CDR3s include the opening cysteine and the closing phenylalanine or tryptophan. D genes are given only for firm matches. Size is omitted from some rows. Given values are once, few, many or a class for expanded clones.

>TRBD1|NA|TRBJ2-7|TRBV7-8
CASSLGDRSLEQYF
TGTGCCAGCAGCTTAGGGGACAGGTCTCTTGAGCAGTACTTC
>TRBD1|NA|TRBJ2-7|TRBV6-6
CASSRRGTGVNEQYF
TGTGCCAGCAGTAGACGCGGGACAGGAGTTAACGAGCAGTACTTC
>TRBD2|NA|TRBJ2-1|TRBV10-2
CASSVLAGGPINEQFF
TGCGCCAGCAGTGTCCTAGCGGGAGGGCCCATAAATGAGCAGTTCTTC
>NA|many|TRBJ2-2|TRBV24-1
CATSDFQGVNTGELFF
TGTGCCACCAGTGATTTCCAGGGTGTTAACACCGGGGAGCTGTTTTTT
>NA|NA|TRBJ2-5|TRBV29-1
CSVENSVYNEQYF
TGCAGCGTTGAAAACAGCGTCTACAATGAGCAGTACTTC
>TRBD2|NA|TRBJ2-2|TRBV7-2
CASSQGGLAGITGELFF
TGTGCCAGCAGCCAAGGGGGGCTAGCGGGGATCACCGGGGAGCTGTTTTTT
>NA|NA|TRBJ2-3|TRBV7-2
CASTYKPTDTQYF
TGTGCCAGCACCTATAAGCCTACAGATACGCAGTATTTT
>NA|NA|TRBJ2-7|TRBV7-8
CASSPGLDGYEQYF
TGTGCCAGCAGCCCCGGGCTGGATGGCTACGAGCAGTACTTC
>NA|many|TRBJ2-5|TRBV27
CASRWTTQYF
TGTGCCAGCCGCTGGACGACCCAGTACTTC
>TRBD2|NA|TRBJ2-7|TRBV5-6
CASSSGTSGYEQYF
TGTGCCAGCAGCTCGGGGACTAGCGGCTACGAGCAGTACTTC
>TRBD2|NA|TRBJ2-5|TRBV7-6
CASSLGGRGQETQYF
TGTGCCAGCAGCTTAGGCGGGAGGGGACAAGAGACCCAGTACTTC
>TRBD2|NA|TRBJ2-7|TRBV7-4
CASSHRLAGASPSYEQYF
TGTGCCAGCAGCCACCGACTAGCGGGGGCCTCACCCTCCTACGAGCAGTACTTC
>NA|NA|TRBJ2-1|TRBV7-3
CASSRSGGTAYNEQFF
TGTGCCAGCAGCCGGAGCGGTGGGACCGCCTACAATGAGCAGTTCTTC
>NA|NA|TRBJ2-4|TRBV13
CASSLRGAANSPLHF
TGTGCCAGCAGCTTACGGGGGGCCGCTAATTCACCCCTCCACTTC
>TRBD1|many|TRBJ2-7|TRBV2
CASRPGQGVVPLHF
TGTGCCAGCAGACCCGGACAGGGTGTTGTGCCCCTCCACTTC
>TRBD2|NA|TRBJ2-7|TRBV7-2
CASSFAGTSIAYEQYF
TGTGCCAGCAGTTTCGCCGGGACTAGCATCGCCTACGAGCAGTACTTC
>NA|NA|TRBJ1-2|TRBV6-1
CASSERHGGYTF
TGTGCCAGCAGTGAAAGACACGGAGGCTACACCTTC
>TRBD2|few|TRBJ2-1|TRBV7-3
CASSLGGLSNEQFF
TGTGCCAGCAGCTTAGGGGGACTAAGCAATGAGCAGTTCTTC
>TRBD2|few|TRBJ2-1|TRBV11-2
CASSLDSETSGRVPVLHEQFF
TGTGCCAGCAGCTTAGATTCAGAGACTAGCGGGAGGGTTCCTGTGCTCCATGAGCAGTTCTTC
>NA|NA|TRBJ2-7|TRBV7-3
CASSPDFTYEQYF
TGTGCCAGCAGCCCAGATTTTACCTACGAGCAGTACTTC
>NA|few|TRBJ1-5|TRBV4-1
CASSQDGGGVAQPQHF
TGCGCCAGCAGCCAAGATGGTGGCGGGGTGGCTCAGCCCCAGCATTTT
>TRBD2|many|TRBJ2-7|TRBV6-6
CASSYKLAGGSEQYF
TGTGCCAGCAGTTACAAGCTAGCGGGAGGATCCGAGCAGTACTTC
>NA|NA|TRBJ2-2|TRBV11-2
CASSLSGELFF
TGTGCCAGCAGTTTATCCGGGGAGCTGTTTTTT
>TRBD2|NA|TRBJ2-7|TRBV20-1
CSARDLLAGRDEQYF
TGCAGTGCTAGAGATCTACTAGCGGGGAGAGACGAGCAGTACTTC
>TRBD1|NA|TRBJ1-1|TRBV24-1
CATSEETGGAFF
TGTGCCACCAGTGAAGAGACAGGGGGAGCTTTCTTT
>NA|few|TRBJ2-3|TRBV7-3
CASSLHPLGTQGAITQYF
TGTGCCAGCAGCTTACATCCGTTAGGGACCCAAGGGGCGATTACGCAGTATTTT
>NA|NA|TRBJ2-5|TRBV7-2
CASSLEGRETQYF
TGTGCCAGCAGCTTAGAGGGGAGGGAGACCCAGTACTTC
>TRBD2|NA|TRBJ2-7|TRBV12-3/TRBV12-4
CASSSSGRSYEQYF
TGTGCCAGCAGTTCTAGCGGGAGGTCGTACGAGCAGTACTTC
>NA|large|TRBJ2-6|TRBV7-2
CASSFYGRYSGANVLTF
TGTGCCAGCAGCTTTTATGGCCGGTACTCTGGGGCCAACGTCCTGACTTTC
>NA|NA|TRBJ2-1|TRBV7-6
CASSLAAESYNEQFF
TGTGCCAGCAGCTTAGCGGCGGAATCCTACAATGAGCAGTTCTTC
>NA|NA|TRBJ2-7|TRBV7-2
CASSLRNYTSPLHF
TGTGCCAGCAGCTTAAGGAACTATACTTCACCCCTCCACTTC
>TRBD2|NA|TRBJ2-7|TRBV6-6
CASSYLAAGLAAYEQYF
TGTGCCAGCAGTTACCTAGCGGCGGGACTAGCGGCCTACGAGCAGTACTTC
>NA|many|TRBJ2-1|TRBV6-1
CASSDVVWGSGYEQFF
TGTGCCAGCAGTGATGTGGTGTGGGGGTCGGGTTACGAGCAGTTCTTC
>TRBD2|few|TRBJ2-1|TRBV7-2
CASSLAGPGLGGEQFF
TGTGCCAGCAGCTTAGCGGGTCCGGGACTAGGAGGTGAGCAGTTCTTC
>NA|few|TRBJ1-1|TRBV7-3
CASSLGRNTEAFF
TGTGCCAGCAGCTTGGGCAGGAACACTGAAGCTTTCTTT
>TRBD2|NA|TRBJ2-3|TRBV7-2
CASSLAGISTDTQYF
TGTGCCAGCAGCCTAGCGGGGATATCCACAGATACGCAGTATTTT
>NA|NA|TRBJ2-4|TRBV24-1
CATSENNEQYF
TGTGCCACCAGTGAAAACAATGAGCAGTACTTC
>TRBD2|NA|TRBJ2-7|TRBV7-9
CASSLGTSGGASSEQYF
TGTGCCAGCAGCTTAGGAACTAGCGGGGGGGCCTCTAGCGAGCAGTACTTC
>TRBD2|many|TRBJ2-1|TRBV19
CASSIAGLAGGLKYNEQFF
TGTGCCAGTAGTATAGCGGGACTAGCGGGAGGCCTAAAATACAATGAGCAGTTCTTC
>NA|medium-sized|TRBJ2-1|TRBV10-2
CASSESANEQFF
TGCGCCAGCAGTGAGTCGGCCAATGAGCAGTTCTTC
>TRBD2|NA|TRBJ2-7|TRBV11-3
CASSLGRGVTYEQYF
TGTGCCAGCAGCTTAGGGCGGGGGGTCACGTACGAGCAGTACTTC
>NA|NA|TRBJ2-7|TRBV10-3
CAISETGRISAYYNEQYF
TGTGCCATCAGTGAGACAGGGCGCATATCGGCGTACTACAATGAGCAGTACTTC
>TRBD1|many|TRBJ2-2|TRBV5-1
CASSLGGQSSGELFF
TGCGCCAGCAGCTTGGGGGGACAGTCGTCCGGGGAGCTGTTTTTT
>TRBD2|many|TRBJ2-4|TRBV5-1
CASSQGGGANIQYF
TGCGCCAGCAGCCAGGGCGGGGGAGCAAACATTCAGTACTTC
>NA|many|TRBJ1-5|TRBV19
CASSLGQLNQPQHF
TGTGCCAGTAGTCTTGGACAGCTCAATCAGCCCCAGCATTTT
>TRBD1|few|TRBJ2-1|TRBV7-6
CASSAGTGGSEQFF
TGTGCCAGCAGCGCCGGGACAGGGGGCTCTGAGCAGTTCTTC